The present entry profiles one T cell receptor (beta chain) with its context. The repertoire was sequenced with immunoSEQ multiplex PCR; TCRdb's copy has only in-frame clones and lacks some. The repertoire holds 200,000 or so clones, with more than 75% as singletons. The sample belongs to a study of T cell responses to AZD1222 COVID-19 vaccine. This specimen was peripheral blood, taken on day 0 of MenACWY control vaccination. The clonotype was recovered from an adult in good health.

Here the CDR3 reads CASSLSRDQPQHF. The CDR3 DNA reads TGTGCCAGCTCCTTATCCAGGGATCAGCCCCAGCATTTT. The chain links TRBV18 to TRBJ1-5; D possibly corresponds to TRBD1 (5 bases). The CDR3 covers 13 residues. Germline CDR1 KGHSH, CDR2 LQKENI. V was pared by 6 bases and J by 5 bases, with 11 bases between.